The 5 T cell receptor beta chains in this list originate from one sample, sequenced in a study of regulatory and conventional T cells in RAG deficiency. Data came from immunoSEQ multiplex PCR; TCRdb stores just in-frame clones and leaves some out. In the table there are approximately 7,000 clones, 82% of which are singletons. These sequences were also reported in another study, on regulatory T cells. This second study says: The primer mix had 52 TRBV and 13 TRBJ primers.

What was sequenced was CD8+ T cells sorted from blood. The receptors here all came from a human donor in good health.

The genes are TRBV5-4 and TRBJ2-2, with D tentatively TRBD1 (6 bases). The CDR3 is made up of 14 amino acids. The V gene lost 4 bases and the J gene lost 4 bases, with 11 bases spanning the gap. Germline V gene sequence: CDR1 SGHNT, CDR2 YYREEE (reference sequence). CDR3: CASSPTGTTGELFF. CDR3 coding DNA: TGTGCCAGCAGCCCTACAGGGACCACCGGGGAGCTGTTTTTT. Combining the CDR3 with reference TRBV5-4 and TRBJ2-2 gives the whole variable domain ETGVTQSPTHLIKTRGQQVTLRCSSQSGHNTVSWYQQALGQGPQFIFQYYREEENGRGNFPPRFSGLQFPNYSSELNVNALELDDSALYLCASSPTGTTGELFFGEGSRLTVL.

The gene calls are TRBV11-2 and TRBJ1-1; D is unclear. This CDR3 has 13 amino acids. Trimming left V 3 bases short and J 2 bases short, with 7 bases between. Germline V gene lookup returns CDR1 SGHAT and CDR2 FQNNGV. The CDR3 sequence: CASSLSRNTEAFF. In DNA, the CDR3 is TGTGCCAGCAGCTTGAGCAGAAACACTGAAGCTTTCTTT. The full variable domain, completed using reference TRBV11-2 and TRBJ1-1, is EAGVAQSPRYKIIEKRQSVAFWCNPISGHATLYWYQQILGQGPKLLIQFQNNGVVDDSQLPKDRFSAERLKGVDSTLKIQPAKLEDSAVYLCASSLSRNTEAFFGQGTRLTVV.

This sequence joins TRBV6-6 and TRBJ2-7; D not resolved. The germline V and J ends were trimmed by 3 bases and 4 bases, with 4 bases remaining between them. The germline gives CDR1 MNHNY, CDR2 SVGAGI (reference sequence). The CDR3 length is 11 residues. In DNA form, the CDR3 reads TGTGCCAGCAGTTATGAGTACGAGCAGTACTTC. Translated, it gives CASSYEYEQYF.

The genes are TRBV4-2 and TRBJ2-5; D unresolved. V dropped 5 bases and J dropped 9 bases, with 7 bases sitting between them. The length of the CDR3 is 10 residues. The germline V gene encodes CDR1 LGHNA and CDR2 YNFKEQ. This CDR3 reads CASSSWPQYF. The CDR3 DNA reads TGTGCCAGCAGCTCGTGGCCCCAGTACTTC.

J is TRBJ1-6 and V is TRBV5-6; D unclear. Germline V gives CDR1 SGHDT, CDR2 YYEEEE. The V end lost 0 bases, the J end lost 6 bases, and 10 bases lay between the germline ends. The CDR3 is made up of 15 amino acids. CDR3 DNA: TGTGCCAGCAGCTTGGTAGGGCGGGGTAATTCACCCCTCCACTTT. It translates to CASSLVGRGNSPLHF.